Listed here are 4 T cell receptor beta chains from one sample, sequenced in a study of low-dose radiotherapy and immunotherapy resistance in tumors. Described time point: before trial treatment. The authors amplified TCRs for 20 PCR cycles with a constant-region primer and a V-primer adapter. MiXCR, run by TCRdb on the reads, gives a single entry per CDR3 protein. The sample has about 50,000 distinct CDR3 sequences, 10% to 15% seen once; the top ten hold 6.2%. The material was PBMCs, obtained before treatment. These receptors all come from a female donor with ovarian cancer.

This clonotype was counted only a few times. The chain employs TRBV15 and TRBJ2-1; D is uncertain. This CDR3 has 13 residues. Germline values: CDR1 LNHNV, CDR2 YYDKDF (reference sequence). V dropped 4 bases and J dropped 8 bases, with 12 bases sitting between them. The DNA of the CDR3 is TGTGCCACCAGCACCAGCATGAGCGATGAGCAGTTCTTC. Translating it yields CATSTSMSDEQFF. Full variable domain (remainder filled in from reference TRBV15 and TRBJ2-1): DAMVIQNPRYQVTQFGKPVTLSCSQTLNHNVMYWYQQKSSQAPKLLFHYYDKDFNNEADTPDNFQSRRPNTSFCFLDIRSPGLGDTAMYLCATSTSMSDEQFFGPGTRLTVL.

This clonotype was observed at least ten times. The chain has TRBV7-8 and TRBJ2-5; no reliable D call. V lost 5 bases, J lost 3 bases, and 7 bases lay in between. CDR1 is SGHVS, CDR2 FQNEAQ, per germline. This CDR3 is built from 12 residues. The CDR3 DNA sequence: TGTGCCAGCAGCCCAGCAAAAGAGACCCAGTACTTC. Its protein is CASSPAKETQYF.

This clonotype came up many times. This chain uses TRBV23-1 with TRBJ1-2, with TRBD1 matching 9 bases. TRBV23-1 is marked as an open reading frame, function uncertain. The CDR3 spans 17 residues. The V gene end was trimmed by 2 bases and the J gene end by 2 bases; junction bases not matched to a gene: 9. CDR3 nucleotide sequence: TGCGCCAGCAGTCAAACTGCCGTCACAGGGGGCAACTATGGCTACACCTTC. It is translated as CASSQTAVTGGNYGYTF.

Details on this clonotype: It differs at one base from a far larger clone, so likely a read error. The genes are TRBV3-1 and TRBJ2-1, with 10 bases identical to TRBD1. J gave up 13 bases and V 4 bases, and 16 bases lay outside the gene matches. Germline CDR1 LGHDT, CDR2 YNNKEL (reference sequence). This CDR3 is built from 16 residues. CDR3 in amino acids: CASSPPGTGAQETQFF. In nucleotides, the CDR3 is TGTGCCAGCAGCCCCCCCGGGACAGGGGCCCAAGAGACCCAGTTCTTC.